These 10 T cell receptor beta chains share one sample of origin, sequenced in a study of T cell responses to AZD1222 COVID-19 vaccine. Sequenced by immunoSEQ multiplex PCR; TCRdb stores in-frame clones only, minus some. Among 200,000 or so clones listed, approximately 94% were seen once. The source was peripheral blood, collected on day 0 of MenACWY control vaccination. The source of these receptors is an adult in good health.

The CDR3 region is CASSSGQGNEKLFF. In nucleotides, the CDR3 is TGTGCCAGCAGTTCGGGACAGGGTAATGAAAAACTGTTTTTT. The chain links TRBV6-6 to TRBJ1-4, with 9 bases that match TRBD1. The CDR3 spans 14 residues. Per the germline V gene, CDR1 is MNHNY and CDR2 is SVGAGI (reference sequence). The V gene end was trimmed by 4 bases and the J gene end by 4 bases; junction bases not matched to a gene: 1.

This chain joins TRBV19 and TRBJ1-2; D is unresolved. V lost 0 bases, J lost 7 bases, and 12 bases lay in between. The CDR3 sequence is 14 residues long. The V gene's germline CDR1 is LNHDA and CDR2 SQIVND (reference sequence). As DNA, the CDR3 is TGTGCCAGTAGTATAGACCCAGGATCGGGTGGCTACACCTTC. As protein: CASSIDPGSGGYTF.

The V call is TRBV28, the J call TRBJ1-3; TRBD1 matches 9 bases. V lost 5 bases to trimming and J lost 8 bases; unmatched junction nucleotides: 4. Germline V CDR1 and CDR2: MDHEN, SYDVKM. The CDR3 contains 13 residues. CDR3 residues: CASSGDRAYTIYF. The DNA for the CDR3 is TGTGCCAGCAGTGGGGACAGGGCGTACACCATATATTTT.

The genes are TRBV28 and TRBJ2-1; D not resolved. This CDR3 comprises 11 residues. Germline V gene sequence: CDR1 MDHEN, CDR2 SYDVKM. Trimming removed 0 bases at V and 8 bases at J, with 2 bases between. The CDR3 nucleotides are TGTGCCAGCAGTTTATGGGATGAGCAGTTCTTC. It translates to CASSLWDEQFF.

V is TRBV28 and J is TRBJ1-1; D remains ambiguous. This CDR3 has 9 residues. The germline V gene has CDR1 MDHEN and CDR2 SYDVKM. The V and J ends lost 8 bases and 7 bases respectively, with 5 bases between them. CDR3 protein: CASGREAFF. The CDR3 DNA reads TGTGCCAGCGGCCGTGAAGCTTTCTTT.

Remarks on this clone: Within the sample, other DNA sequences also encode this same CDR3. The chain uses TRBV27 and TRBJ1-1; no reliable D call. The V and J ends lost 3 bases and 1 base respectively, with 9 bases between them. CDR1 is MNHEY and CDR2 is SMNVEV in the germline V gene (reference sequence). The CDR3 covers 14 residues. The CDR3 region has the DNA TGTGCCAGCAGTTTCCGTCAGCGGAACACTGAAGCTTTCTTT. It encodes CASSFRQRNTEAFF.

CDR3 amino acids: CASSQDISYEQYF. DNA for the CDR3: TGTGCCAGCTCGCAGGACATCTCCTACGAGCAGTACTTC. V gene TRBV18 combines with J gene TRBJ2-7; maybe TRBD1 (5 bases). Germline-derived CDR1 and CDR2 are KGHSH and LQKENI. This CDR3 is built from 13 residues. Trimming pared 6 bases from V and 0 bases from J, leaving 9 bases between.

The rearrangement links TRBV12-5 to TRBJ1-2; D is possibly TRBD1 (5 bases). V shed 0 bases and J shed 13 bases, with 18 bases lying between them. From germline, CDR1 is LGHNT and CDR2 FRNRAP. This CDR3 is built from 14 residues. CDR3 DNA sequence: TGTGCTAGTGGTTTGGTACCGGGGGGAGACGAAGGCACCTTC. Its protein product is CASGLVPGGDEGTF.

This sequence joins TRBV18 and TRBJ1-4, with 9 bases lining up with TRBD1. Trimming removed 2 bases from V and 7 bases from J; junction bases left unmatched: 5. The CDR3 runs 15 residues. Germline CDR1 and CDR2: KGHSH and LQKENI. The CDR3 nucleotides are TGTGCCAGCTCACCAGGGGACAGGGCAAGTGAAAAACTGTTTTTT. It specifies CASSPGDRASEKLFF. Looking up the rest from reference TRBV18 and TRBJ1-4 gives the full variable domain: NAGVMQNPRHLVRRRGQEARLRCSPMKGHSHVYWYRQLPEEGLKFMVYLQKENIIDESGMPKERFSAEFPKEGPSILRIQQVVRGDSAAYFCASSPGDRASEKLFFGSGTQLSVL.

The chain combines TRBV2 with TRBJ2-7; 8 nucleotides line up with TRBD2. Losses at the gene ends were 9 bases for V and 5 bases for J; bases not matched to a gene: 6. This CDR3 region has 12 residues. Germline V lookup: CDR1 SNHLY, CDR2 FYNNEI. This CDR3 reads CASSTGGNEQYF. The CDR3 DNA follows: TGTGCCAGTTCCACGGGGGGGAACGAGCAGTACTTC.